The sample holds many counts of the clone carrying this TCR beta chain. Germline V gene sequence: CDR1 SGHTA, CDR2 FQGNSA. CDR3 length equals 13 residues. Trimming stripped 4 bases from V and 9 bases from J, with 13 bases between. HTBI primers from iRepertoire and Arm-PCR of CDR3 regions yielded the TCR beta libraries. From the multiplex PCR reads, TCRdb called clonotypes with MiXCR, one entry per CDR3 protein. Of approximately 350,000 distinct CDR3 sequences listed, approximately 15% are singletons. This record belongs to a study of regulatory T cells in long-lasting Graves disease. Regarding time point: newly diagnosed GD, antithyroid drugs for less than 3 months. The TCR library was prepared using RNA isolated from PBMCs. This sample also appeared in a second study, on T cells in Graves' hyperthyroidism and ophthalmopathy.

The TCR was taken from a man aged 35 to 55 with Graves disease. This specimen consisted of peripheral blood mononuclear cells (PBMCs), obtained at new diagnosis, from a patient treated with antithyroid drugs. This sequence joins TRBV7-2 and TRBJ2-1; tentatively, D is TRBD1 (7 bases). The CDR3 sequence is CASSSQGGFEQFF. CDR3 coding DNA: TGTGCCAGCAGCTCCCAGGGGGGATTTGAGCAGTTCTTC.